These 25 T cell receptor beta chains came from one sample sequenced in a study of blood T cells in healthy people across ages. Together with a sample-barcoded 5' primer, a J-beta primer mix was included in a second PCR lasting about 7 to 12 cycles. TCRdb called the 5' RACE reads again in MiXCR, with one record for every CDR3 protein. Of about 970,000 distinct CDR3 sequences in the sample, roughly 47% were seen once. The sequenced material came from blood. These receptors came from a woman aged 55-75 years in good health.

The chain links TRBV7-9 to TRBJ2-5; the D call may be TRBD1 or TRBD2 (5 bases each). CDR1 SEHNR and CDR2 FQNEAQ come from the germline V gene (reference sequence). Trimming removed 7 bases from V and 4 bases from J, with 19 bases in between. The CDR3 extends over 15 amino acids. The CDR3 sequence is CASTFGVRGSETQYF. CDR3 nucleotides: TGTGCCAGCACCTTTGGTGTGAGGGGCTCAGAGACCCAGTACTTC.

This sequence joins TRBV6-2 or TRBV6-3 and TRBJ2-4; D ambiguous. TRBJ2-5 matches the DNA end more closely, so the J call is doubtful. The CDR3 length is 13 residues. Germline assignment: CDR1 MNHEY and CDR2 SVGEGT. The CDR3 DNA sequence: TGTGCCAGCAGTCGCCCTCCCCTGAGGACCCAGTACTTC. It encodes CASSRPPLRTQYF.

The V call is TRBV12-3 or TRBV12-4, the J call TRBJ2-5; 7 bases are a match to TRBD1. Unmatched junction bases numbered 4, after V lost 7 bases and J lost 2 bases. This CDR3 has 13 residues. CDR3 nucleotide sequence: TGTGCCAGCAATCAGGGACAGCAAGAGACCCAGTACTTC. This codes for CASNQGQQETQYF.

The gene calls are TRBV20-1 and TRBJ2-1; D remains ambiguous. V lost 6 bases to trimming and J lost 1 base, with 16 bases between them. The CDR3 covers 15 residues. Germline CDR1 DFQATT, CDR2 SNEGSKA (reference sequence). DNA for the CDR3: TGCAGTGCCGGAAGGATCACCATATCCTACAATGAGCAGTTCTTC. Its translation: CSAGRITISYNEQFF.

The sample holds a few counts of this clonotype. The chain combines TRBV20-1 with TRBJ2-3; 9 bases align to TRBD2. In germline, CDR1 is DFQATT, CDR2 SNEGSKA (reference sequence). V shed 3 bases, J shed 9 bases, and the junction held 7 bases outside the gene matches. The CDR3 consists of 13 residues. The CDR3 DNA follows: TGCAGTGCTAGTTCCCAGACTAGCGGCACGCAGTATTTT. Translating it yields CSASSQTSGTQYF.

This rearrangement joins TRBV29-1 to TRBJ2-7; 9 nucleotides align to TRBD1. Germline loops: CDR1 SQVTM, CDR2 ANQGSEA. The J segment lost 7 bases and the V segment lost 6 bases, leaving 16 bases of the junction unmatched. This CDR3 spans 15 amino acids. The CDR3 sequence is CSVAATGQGRNEQYF. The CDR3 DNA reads TGCAGCGTCGCTGCGACGGGACAGGGACGTAATGAGCAGTACTTC.

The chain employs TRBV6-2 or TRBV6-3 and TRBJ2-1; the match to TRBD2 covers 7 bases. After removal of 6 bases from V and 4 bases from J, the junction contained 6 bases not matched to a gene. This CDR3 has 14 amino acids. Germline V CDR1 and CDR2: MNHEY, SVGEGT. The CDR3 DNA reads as TGTGCCAGCAGGAGACTAGCAGAGTACAATGAGCAGTTCTTC. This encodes CASRRLAEYNEQFF.

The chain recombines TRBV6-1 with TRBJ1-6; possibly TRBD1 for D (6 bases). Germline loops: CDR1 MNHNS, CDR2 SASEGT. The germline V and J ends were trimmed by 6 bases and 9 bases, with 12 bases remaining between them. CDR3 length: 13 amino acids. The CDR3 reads CASSNSGASPLHF. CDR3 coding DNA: TGTGCCAGCAGCAATTCAGGGGCTTCACCCCTCCACTTT.

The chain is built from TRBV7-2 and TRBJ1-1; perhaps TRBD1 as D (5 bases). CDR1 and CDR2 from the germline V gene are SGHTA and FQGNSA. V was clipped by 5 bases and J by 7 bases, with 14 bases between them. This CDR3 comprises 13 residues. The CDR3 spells CASSVQDRGEAFF. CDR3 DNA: TGTGCCAGCAGCGTACAGGACCGAGGTGAAGCTTTCTTT.

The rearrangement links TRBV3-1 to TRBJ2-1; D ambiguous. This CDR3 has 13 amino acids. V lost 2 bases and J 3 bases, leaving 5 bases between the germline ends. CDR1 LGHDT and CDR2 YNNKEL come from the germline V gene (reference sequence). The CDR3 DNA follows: TGTGCCAGCAGCCAACCCCGCTACAATGAGCAGTTCTTC. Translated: CASSQPRYNEQFF.

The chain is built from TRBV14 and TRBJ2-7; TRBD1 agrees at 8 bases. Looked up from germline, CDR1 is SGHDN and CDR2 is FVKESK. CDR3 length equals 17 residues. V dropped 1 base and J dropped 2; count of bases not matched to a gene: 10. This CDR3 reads CASSQVGGVDRAYEQYF. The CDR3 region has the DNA TGTGCCAGCAGCCAAGTGGGGGGCGTGGACAGGGCCTACGAGCAGTACTTC.

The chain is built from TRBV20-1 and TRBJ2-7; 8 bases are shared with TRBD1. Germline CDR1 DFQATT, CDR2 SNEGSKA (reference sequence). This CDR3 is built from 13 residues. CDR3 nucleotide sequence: TGCAAAGTGGCACCGGGACAGGCCCCCCGTGGGTACTTC. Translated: CKVAPGQAPRGYF.

The chain's CDR3 is CATKLSPPSVVDEQYF. In DNA, the CDR3 is TGTGCCACCAAGTTAAGCCCCCCCTCGGTCGTTGACGAGCAGTACTTC. V usage is TRBV24-1 and J usage is TRBJ2-7; no firm D call. Trimming shortened V by 8 bases and J by 5 bases, and 24 bases separated the two germline ends. Germline V gene lookup returns CDR1 KGHDR and CDR2 SFDVKD. The CDR3 spans 16 residues.

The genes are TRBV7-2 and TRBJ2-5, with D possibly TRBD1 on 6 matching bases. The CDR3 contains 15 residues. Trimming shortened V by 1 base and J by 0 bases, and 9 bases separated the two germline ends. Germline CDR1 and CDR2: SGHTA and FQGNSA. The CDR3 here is CASSLGTGYQETQYF. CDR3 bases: TGTGCCAGCAGCTTAGGAACAGGGTACCAAGAGACCCAGTACTTC.

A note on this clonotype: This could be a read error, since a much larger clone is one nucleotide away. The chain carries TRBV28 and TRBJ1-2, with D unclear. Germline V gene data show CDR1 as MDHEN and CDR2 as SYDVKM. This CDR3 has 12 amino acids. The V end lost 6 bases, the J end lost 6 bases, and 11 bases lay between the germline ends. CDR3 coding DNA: TGTGCCAGCAGCCCAGGCACCCATGGCTACACCTTC. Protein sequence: CASSPGTHGYTF.

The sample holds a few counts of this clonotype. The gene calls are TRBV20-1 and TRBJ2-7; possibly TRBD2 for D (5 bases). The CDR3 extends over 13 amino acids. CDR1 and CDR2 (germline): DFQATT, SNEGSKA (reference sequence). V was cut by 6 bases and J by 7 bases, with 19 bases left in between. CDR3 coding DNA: TGCAGTGCAGCCCGGGGTTTCACGCGGGAGCAGTACTTC. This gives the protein CSAARGFTREQYF.

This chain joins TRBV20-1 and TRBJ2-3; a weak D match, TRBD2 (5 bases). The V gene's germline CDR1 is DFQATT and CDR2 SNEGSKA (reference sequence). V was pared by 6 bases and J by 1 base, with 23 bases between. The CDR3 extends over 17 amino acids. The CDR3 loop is CSAHPPSGGLGTDTQYF. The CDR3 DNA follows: TGCAGTGCCCATCCCCCGAGTGGCGGGTTGGGCACAGATACGCAGTATTTT.

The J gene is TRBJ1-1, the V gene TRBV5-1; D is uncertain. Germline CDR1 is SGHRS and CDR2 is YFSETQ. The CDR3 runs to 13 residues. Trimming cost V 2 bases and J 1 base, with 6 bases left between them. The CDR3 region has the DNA TGCGCCAGCAGCTTTGGGTGGAACACTGAAGCTTTCTTT. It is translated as CASSFGWNTEAFF. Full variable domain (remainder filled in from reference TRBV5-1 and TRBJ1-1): KAGVTQTPRYLIKTRGQQVTLSCSPISGHRSVSWYQQTPGQGLQFLFEYFSETQRNKGNFPGRFSGRQFSNSRSEMNVSTLELGDSALYLCASSFGWNTEAFFGQGTRLTVV.

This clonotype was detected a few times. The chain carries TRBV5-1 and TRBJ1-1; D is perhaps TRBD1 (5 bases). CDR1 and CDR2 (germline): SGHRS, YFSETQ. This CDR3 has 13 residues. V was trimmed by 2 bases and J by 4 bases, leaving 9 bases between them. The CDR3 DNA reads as TGCGCCAGCAGCTTAGCGACAGCCACTGAAGCTTTCTTT. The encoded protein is CASSLATATEAFF.

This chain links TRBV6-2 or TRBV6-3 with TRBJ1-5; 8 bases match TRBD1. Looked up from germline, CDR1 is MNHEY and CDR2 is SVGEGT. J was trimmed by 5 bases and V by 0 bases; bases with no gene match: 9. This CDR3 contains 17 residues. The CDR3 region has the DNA TGTGCCAGCAGTTACTCGATAGGGACAGGCGGCTATCAGCCCCAGCATTTT. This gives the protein CASSYSIGTGGYQPQHF.

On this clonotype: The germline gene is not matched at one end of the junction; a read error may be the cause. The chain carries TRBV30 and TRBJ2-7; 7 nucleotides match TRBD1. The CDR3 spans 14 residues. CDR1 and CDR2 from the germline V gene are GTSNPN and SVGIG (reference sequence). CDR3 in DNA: TGTGCCTGGAATGGTTTCACAGGGGTCTACGAGCGGTACTTC. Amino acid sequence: CAWNGFTGVYERYF.

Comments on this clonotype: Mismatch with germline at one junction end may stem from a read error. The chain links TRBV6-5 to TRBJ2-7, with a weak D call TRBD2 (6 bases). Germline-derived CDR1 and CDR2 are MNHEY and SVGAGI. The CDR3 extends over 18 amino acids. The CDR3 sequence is CAISYTGTGDLVPYEQYF. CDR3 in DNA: TGTGCCATCAGTTACACGGGGACGGGGGATTTGGTACCCTACGAGCAGTACTTC.

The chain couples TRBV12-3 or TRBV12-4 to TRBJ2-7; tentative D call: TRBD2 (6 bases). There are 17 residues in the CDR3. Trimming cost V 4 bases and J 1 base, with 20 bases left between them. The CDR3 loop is CASSSPGGRGESYEQYF. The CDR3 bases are TGTGCCAGCAGTTCCCCCGGCGGGCGGGGCGAATCCTACGAGCAGTACTTC.

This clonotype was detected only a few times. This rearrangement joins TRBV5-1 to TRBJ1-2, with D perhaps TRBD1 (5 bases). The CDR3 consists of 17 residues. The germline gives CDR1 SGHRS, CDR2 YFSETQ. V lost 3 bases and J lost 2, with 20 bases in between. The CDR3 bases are TGCGCCAGCAGCTCTCGGGGAGGGCCGGGGACCAACTATGGCTACACCTTC. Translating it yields CASSSRGGPGTNYGYTF.

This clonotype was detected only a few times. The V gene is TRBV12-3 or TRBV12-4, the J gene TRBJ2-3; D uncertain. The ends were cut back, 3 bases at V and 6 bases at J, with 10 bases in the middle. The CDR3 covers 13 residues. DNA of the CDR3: TGTGCCAGCAGTTTGGGCTCCTGGGATACGCAGTATTTT. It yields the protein CASSLGSWDTQYF.